Listed below are T cell receptor beta chains from one sample, sequenced in a study of blood T cells in healthy people across ages. MiXCR, run by TCRdb on the 5' RACE reads, gives a single entry per CDR3 protein. The sample holds 600,000 or so distinct CDR3 sequences; about 30% are singletons and the top ten take around 16%. Sequenced: blood. The source is an elderly woman in good health. Both conserved end residues are part of each CDR3. A D gene is named only where the DNA matches it firmly. The size of a clone is reported for some rows only, either as once, few or many, or as a class for expanded clones.

NA	TRBV6-2/TRBV6-3	TRBJ1-1	few	CASRETGVGEAFF	TGTGCCAGCAGGGAAACAGGAGTCGGTGAAGCTTTCTTT
NA	TRBV29-1	TRBJ1-2	NA	CSVPGLLQGSYGYTF	TGCAGCGTCCCAGGACTATTACAGGGCTCCTATGGCTACACCTTC
TRBD2	TRBV29-1	TRBJ2-3	NA	CSDATGTSGTDTRYF	TGTAGCGACGCGACCGGGACTAGCGGCACAGATACGCGGTATTTT
NA	TRBV10-3	TRBJ2-5	NA	CAIGEYDNEQYF	TGTGCCATCGGTGAGTACGACAATGAGCAGTACTTC
TRBD1	TRBV5-6	TRBJ1-1	NA	CASNDRGRTEAFF	TGTGCCAGCAACGACAGGGGGCGGACTGAAGCTTTCTTT
TRBD2	TRBV4-3	TRBJ2-3	many	CASKPSAGGPGDTQYF	TGCGCCAGCAAGCCCTCGGCGGGGGGGCCGGGAGATACGCAGTATTTT
TRBD1	TRBV2	TRBJ2-5	many	CASSNRGGRETQYF	TGTGCCAGCAGCAACAGGGGCGGACGAGAGACCCAGTACTTC
NA	TRBV4-1	TRBJ1-6	few	CASSQDNRENSPLHF	TGCGCCAGCAGCCAAGATAACAGGGAAAATTCACCCCTCCACTTT
NA	TRBV20-1	TRBJ2-1	NA	CGARDIISYNEQFF	TGCGGTGCTAGAGACATAATCTCCTACAATGAGCAGTTCTTC
TRBD2	TRBV6-5	TRBJ2-5	few	CASSYGLATQETQYF	TGTGCCAGCAGTTACGGACTAGCGACTCAAGAGACCCAGTACTTC
TRBD1	TRBV7-9	TRBJ1-1	NA	CASSLGTTGREAFF	TGTGCCAGCAGCTTAGGAACGACAGGGAGAGAAGCTTTCTTT
NA	TRBV27	TRBJ2-7	many	CASWERGNEQYF	TGTGCCAGCTGGGAGAGGGGAAACGAGCAGTACTTC
NA	TRBV5-1	TRBJ2-3	NA	CASSLTFDTQYF	TGCGCCAGCAGCTTGACTTTCGATACGCAGTATTTT
TRBD2	TRBV7-2	TRBJ2-1	NA	CASSFSGGGETQFF	TGTGCCAGCAGCTTTAGCGGGGGCGGGGAGACCCAGTTCTTC
NA	TRBV30	TRBJ1-2	few	CAWGTGLGYTF	TGTGCCTGGGGAACAGGGCTTGGCTACACCTTC
TRBD1	TRBV28	TRBJ1-5	few	CASSPPNQGVQGNQPQHF	TGTGCCAGCAGTCCCCCTAACCAGGGGGTGCAGGGCAATCAGCCCCAGCATTTT
TRBD1	TRBV7-9	TRBJ2-3	NA	CASSLRTGTVDTQYF	TGTGCCAGCAGCTTAAGGACAGGGACAGTTGATACGCAGTATTTT
TRBD1	TRBV27	TRBJ1-1	few	CASSLGTANTKAFF	TGTGCCAGCAGTTTAGGGACAGCGAACACTAAAGCTTTCTTT
NA	TRBV5-8	TRBJ1-5	few	CASSSSTRGQPQHF	TGTGCCAGCAGCTCTTCGACCCGGGGGCAGCCCCAGCATTTT
TRBD1	TRBV6-6	TRBJ1-2	few	CASGGGRADGYTF	TGTGCCAGCGGAGGGGGCAGGGCTGATGGCTACACCTTC
TRBD2	TRBV24-1	TRBJ2-1	many	CATSDFRSGGAIHEQFF	TGTGCCACCAGTGATTTTCGTAGCGGGGGGGCGATACATGAGCAGTTCTTC
NA	TRBV28	TRBJ1-4	NA	CASSLLGGFDEKPFF	TGTGCCAGCAGTTTATTGGGGGGCTTCGATGAAAAACCGTTTTTT
NA	TRBV28	TRBJ2-1	few	CASSSRGSKNEQFF	TGTGCCAGCAGTTCCCGGGGGTCCAAGAATGAGCAGTTCTTC
TRBD2	TRBV4-3	TRBJ2-5	NA	CASSHTSGQETQYF	TGCGCCAGCAGCCATACTAGCGGCCAAGAGACCCAGTACTTC
TRBD1	TRBV28	TRBJ1-2	few	CASRIGGGWTGYTF	TGTGCCAGCAGGATAGGAGGGGGCTGGACAGGCTACACCTTC
NA	TRBV6-2/TRBV6-3	TRBJ1-2	few	CASSYSSRGYGYTF	TGTGCCAGCAGTTACTCGAGCAGGGGCTATGGCTACACCTTC
TRBD1	TRBV10-3	TRBJ1-2	NA	CAISARTGDGYTF	TGTGCCATCAGTGCCCGGACAGGGGATGGCTACACCTTC
TRBD2	TRBV4-2	TRBJ2-3	many	CASSQDSSGGARDTQYF	TGTGCCAGCAGCCAAGATTCAAGCGGGGGGGCGAGGGATACGCAGTATTTT
TRBD2	TRBV5-8	TRBJ2-4	NA	CASSSSGLAGDRLAKNIQYF	TGTGCCAGCAGCTCTAGTGGACTAGCGGGAGACCGCCTAGCCAAAAACATTCAGTACTTC
NA	TRBV11-1	TRBJ2-3	many	CASSLRRDTQYF	TGTGCCAGCAGCTTAAGAAGAGATACGCAGTATTTT
NA	TRBV7-3	TRBJ2-1	many	CASSLKFGTRRPNEQFF	TGTGCCAGCAGCTTAAAGTTTGGGACAAGAAGACCCAATGAGCAGTTCTTC
TRBD1	TRBV30	TRBJ1-4	NA	CAWNRGRTNEKLFF	TGTGCCTGGAACAGGGGGCGGACTAATGAAAAACTGTTTTTT
TRBD1	TRBV18	TRBJ1-2	NA	CASSQNDREVGYGYTF	TGTGCCAGCTCACAAAACGACAGGGAGGTTGGCTATGGCTACACCTTC
TRBD1	TRBV7-2	TRBJ2-3	NA	CASSGQGGKDTQYF	TGTGCCAGCAGCGGACAGGGGGGAAAGGATACGCAGTATTTT
NA	TRBV27	TRBJ2-3	NA	CASSPYIGTDTQYF	TGTGCCAGCAGCCCCTATATTGGCACAGATACGCAGTATTTT
NA	TRBV28	TRBJ1-5	NA	CAIAGDVDQPQHF	TGTGCCATCGCGGGCGATGTGGACCAGCCCCAGCATTTT
NA	TRBV7-7	TRBJ2-1	many	CASSSSEGYNEQFF	TGTGCCAGCAGTTCCTCGGAGGGCTACAATGAGCAGTTCTTC
NA	TRBV20-1	TRBJ1-5	NA	CSVSRDKNQPQHF	TGCAGCGTCTCCCGGGACAAAAATCAGCCCCAGCATTTT
NA	TRBV20-1	TRBJ2-4	NA	CSAARGVVAKNIQYF	TGCAGTGCCGCGAGGGGGGTGGTAGCCAAAAACATTCAGTACTTC
NA	TRBV6-5	TRBJ1-1	NA	CASRYEGIDTEAFF	TGTGCCAGCAGGTACGAAGGGATAGACACTGAAGCTTTCTTT
TRBD2	TRBV29-1	TRBJ2-5	NA	CSVLRGEGTGTQYF	TGCAGCGTTCTACGGGGGGAGGGAACGGGGACCCAGTACTTC
NA	TRBV5-1	TRBJ2-2	NA	CASSLVQARNTGELFF	TGCGCCAGCAGCTTGGTACAGGCCCGGAACACCGGGGAGCTGTTTTTT
NA	TRBV11-3	TRBJ2-3	many	CASSSGGSAGDTQYF	TGTGCCAGCAGCTCGGGGGGCTCCGCTGGAGATACGCAGTATTTT
NA	TRBV28	TRBJ1-5	many	CASSSGEVLLGSNQPQHF	TGTGCCAGCAGTTCAGGGGAAGTGTTGTTAGGGTCCAATCAGCCCCAGCATTTT
NA	TRBV27	TRBJ1-1	few	CASSGLGALVEAFF	TGTGCCAGCAGTGGATTGGGGGCCCTGGTAGAAGCTTTCTTT
NA	TRBV4-1	TRBJ1-2	many	CASSQIGLRGYGYTF	TGCGCCAGCAGCCAGATAGGACTGCGGGGCTATGGCTACACCTTC
TRBD2	TRBV7-3	TRBJ2-5	many	CASSVLAGIQETQYF	TGTGCCAGCAGTGTTCTAGCGGGGATCCAAGAGACCCAGTACTTC